The rows below give T cell receptor beta chains drawn from one sample of a study of immune reconstitution after stem cell transplant in scleroderma. A single record per CDR3 protein comes from TCRdb applying MiXCR to the RT-PCR reads. Of approximately 1,500 distinct CDR3 sequences in the sample, under 9% were seen once. Sampling took place before or after autologous hematopoietic stem cell transplantation (not recorded which). The source of these receptors is a female donor with systemic sclerosis. CDR3s include the opening cysteine and the closing phenylalanine or tryptophan. D genes are given only for firm matches. For some rows the clone size is stated as once, few or many, or as a class when expanded; others skip it.

d_gene: TRBD1; v_gene: TRBV12-3/TRBV12-4; j_gene: TRBJ1-4; abundance: medium-sized; CDR3aa: CASSFGTEAEKLFF; CDR3nt: TGTGCCAGCAGTTTCGGGACAGAGGCTGAAAAACTGTTTTTT
d_gene: .; v_gene: TRBV20-1; j_gene: TRBJ1-3; abundance: large; CDR3aa: CSAPRDGNTIYF; CDR3nt: TGCAGTGCTCCAAGGGATGGAAACACCATATATTTT
d_gene: .; v_gene: TRBV6-2/TRBV6-3; j_gene: TRBJ2-5; abundance: few; CDR3aa: CASSSWTQYF; CDR3nt: TGTGCCAGCAGTTCTTGGACCCAGTACTTC
d_gene: TRBD1; v_gene: TRBV25-1; j_gene: TRBJ1-2; abundance: large; CDR3aa: CASSPTGGNYGYTF; CDR3nt: TGTGCCAGCAGTCCGACAGGGGGGAACTATGGCTACACCTTC
d_gene: .; v_gene: TRBV4-3; j_gene: TRBJ2-3; abundance: .; CDR3aa: CATRDLTDTQYF; CDR3nt: TGCGCCACTCGGGACCTCACAGATACGCAGTATTTT
d_gene: TRBD1; v_gene: TRBV29-1; j_gene: TRBJ1-2; abundance: medium-sized; CDR3aa: CSVEDRGQGGGYTF; CDR3nt: TGCAGCGTTGAAGATCGCGGACAGGGGGGAGGCTACACCTTC
d_gene: .; v_gene: TRBV7-9; j_gene: TRBJ1-4; abundance: .; CDR3aa: CASKSGARGNEKLFF; CDR3nt: TGTGCCAGCAAGAGTGGCGCCAGAGGAAATGAAAAACTGTTTTTT
d_gene: .; v_gene: TRBV7-9; j_gene: TRBJ1-1; abundance: .; CDR3aa: CASSLARGMNTEAFF; CDR3nt: TGTGCCAGCAGCTTAGCGCGGGGGATGAACACTGAAGCTTTCTTT
d_gene: TRBD1; v_gene: TRBV20-1; j_gene: TRBJ1-5; abundance: .; CDR3aa: CSAEGQGEQPQHF; CDR3nt: TGCAGTGCCGAGGGACAGGGGGAACAGCCCCAGCATTTT
d_gene: TRBD2; v_gene: TRBV4-1; j_gene: TRBJ2-1; abundance: large; CDR3aa: CASSRLFGTSEYNEQFF; CDR3nt: TGCGCCAGCAGCCGACTATTCGGGACTAGCGAGTACAATGAGCAGTTCTTC
d_gene: TRBD2; v_gene: TRBV19; j_gene: TRBJ2-5; abundance: few; CDR3aa: CASSMGQRGTQYF; CDR3nt: TGTGCCAGTAGTATGGGGCAGCGGGGGACCCAGTACTTC
d_gene: .; v_gene: TRBV6-1; j_gene: TRBJ2-1; abundance: large; CDR3aa: CASSEEGGGGLGEQFF; CDR3nt: TGTGCCAGCAGTGAAGAAGGGGGTGGAGGGCTGGGTGAGCAGTTCTTC
d_gene: .; v_gene: TRBV6-5; j_gene: TRBJ2-3; abundance: many; CDR3aa: CASSYDFKNTQYF; CDR3nt: TGTGCCAGCAGTTACGACTTCAAGAATACGCAGTATTTT
d_gene: TRBD2; v_gene: TRBV5-1; j_gene: TRBJ2-3; abundance: large; CDR3aa: CASSSLAGGPPDTQYF; CDR3nt: TGCGCCAGCAGCTCACTAGCGGGAGGGCCCCCAGATACGCAGTATTTT
d_gene: .; v_gene: TRBV6-1; j_gene: TRBJ2-1; abundance: medium-sized; CDR3aa: CASSVASYNEQFF; CDR3nt: TGTGCCAGCAGTGTGGCATCCTACAATGAGCAGTTCTTC
d_gene: TRBD1; v_gene: TRBV6-2/TRBV6-3; j_gene: TRBJ2-1; abundance: large; CDR3aa: CASSQGQEQFF; CDR3nt: TGTGCCAGCAGTCAGGGACAGGAGCAGTTCTTC
d_gene: .; v_gene: TRBV2; j_gene: TRBJ2-5; abundance: few; CDR3aa: CASSGETQYF; CDR3nt: TGTGCCAGCAGTGGAGAGACCCAGTACTTC
d_gene: .; v_gene: TRBV6-2/TRBV6-3; j_gene: TRBJ1-5; abundance: few; CDR3aa: CASSYPRDQPQHF; CDR3nt: TGTGCCAGCAGTTACCCTAGGGATCAGCCCCAGCATTTT
d_gene: TRBD1; v_gene: TRBV5-1; j_gene: TRBJ2-4; abundance: medium-sized; CDR3aa: CASSLGTGVLHALAKNIQYF; CDR3nt: TGCGCCAGCAGCCTCGGGACAGGAGTGCTACACGCACTAGCCAAAAACATTCAGTACTTC
d_gene: TRBD1; v_gene: TRBV25-1; j_gene: TRBJ2-1; abundance: large; CDR3aa: CASSEPRGRDSAISYNEQFF; CDR3nt: TGTGCCAGCAGTGAACCGAGGGGTAGGGACAGCGCAATCTCCTACAATGAGCAGTTCTTC
d_gene: .; v_gene: TRBV27; j_gene: TRBJ2-7; abundance: medium-sized; CDR3aa: CASSPTSAGEQYF; CDR3nt: TGTGCCAGCAGTCCGACATCGGCCGGCGAGCAGTACTTC
d_gene: .; v_gene: TRBV6-2/TRBV6-3; j_gene: TRBJ2-7; abundance: .; CDR3aa: CASSFTGREVPYEQYF; CDR3nt: TGTGCCAGCAGCTTTACGGGCAGGGAGGTCCCCTACGAGCAGTACTTC
d_gene: .; v_gene: TRBV20-1; j_gene: TRBJ1-6; abundance: medium-sized; CDR3aa: CSARSVRNHRDSPLHF; CDR3nt: TGCAGTGCTAGGTCCGTCAGGAACCACAGAGATTCACCCCTCCACTTT
d_gene: .; v_gene: TRBV11-2; j_gene: TRBJ2-1; abundance: few; CDR3aa: CASSPTTGGNEQFF; CDR3nt: TGTGCCAGCAGCCCAACAACAGGAGGCAATGAGCAGTTCTTC
d_gene: .; v_gene: TRBV5-4; j_gene: TRBJ2-7; abundance: .; CDR3aa: CASSLAEQEIDYEQYF; CDR3nt: TGTGCCAGCAGCTTGGCCGAACAGGAGATTGATTACGAGCAGTACTTC
d_gene: .; v_gene: TRBV3-1; j_gene: TRBJ2-7; abundance: .; CDR3aa: CASSPWRLDSYEQYF; CDR3nt: TGTGCCAGCAGCCCTTGGAGACTAGATTCCTACGAGCAGTACTTC
d_gene: .; v_gene: TRBV5-6; j_gene: TRBJ1-4; abundance: large; CDR3aa: CASSFGAWSNEKLFF; CDR3nt: TGTGCCAGCAGCTTTGGGGCGTGGAGTAATGAAAAACTGTTTTTT
d_gene: TRBD2; v_gene: TRBV23-1; j_gene: TRBJ2-6; abundance: medium-sized; CDR3aa: CASSSCSSGRASGANVLTF; CDR3nt: TGCGCCAGCAGTTCCTGCTCGAGCGGGAGGGCCTCTGGGGCCAACGTCCTGACTTTC
d_gene: TRBD1; v_gene: TRBV27; j_gene: TRBJ2-2; abundance: medium-sized; CDR3aa: CASSLDGQVLTGELFF; CDR3nt: TGTGCCAGCAGTCTAGATGGACAGGTCCTCACCGGGGAGCTGTTTTTT
d_gene: .; v_gene: TRBV5-5; j_gene: TRBJ2-3; abundance: .; CDR3aa: CASSPEVGSSTDTQYF; CDR3nt: TGTGCCAGCAGCCCGGAGGTCGGCTCGAGCACAGATACGCAGTATTTT
d_gene: .; v_gene: TRBV10-2; j_gene: TRBJ2-7; abundance: large; CDR3aa: CASSDSRGVDEQYF; CDR3nt: TGCGCCAGCAGTGACTCGAGGGGAGTTGACGAGCAGTACTTC
d_gene: .; v_gene: TRBV5-6; j_gene: TRBJ2-1; abundance: large; CDR3aa: CASSLWLGGRTYNEQFF; CDR3nt: TGTGCCAGCAGCTTGTGGCTAGGCGGAAGGACCTACAATGAGCAGTTCTTC
d_gene: TRBD1; v_gene: TRBV2; j_gene: TRBJ2-7; abundance: .; CDR3aa: CASSEMVGQFQYF; CDR3nt: TGTGCCAGCAGTGAAATGGTGGGACAGTTCCAGTACTTC
d_gene: .; v_gene: TRBV27; j_gene: TRBJ2-4; abundance: .; CDR3aa: CAGSLSWGSKNIQYF; CDR3nt: TGTGCCGGCAGTTTATCATGGGGTTCCAAAAACATTCAGTACTTC
d_gene: .; v_gene: TRBV7-9; j_gene: TRBJ1-1; abundance: medium-sized; CDR3aa: CASSPLEWNTEAFF; CDR3nt: TGTGCCAGCAGCCCCCTCGAATGGAACACTGAAGCTTTCTTT
d_gene: TRBD2; v_gene: TRBV20-1; j_gene: TRBJ2-3; abundance: medium-sized; CDR3aa: CSAHSLAGGADTQYF; CDR3nt: TGCAGTGCTCACTCCCTAGCGGGAGGGGCCGATACGCAGTATTTT
d_gene: .; v_gene: TRBV6-2/TRBV6-3; j_gene: TRBJ1-1; abundance: many; CDR3aa: CASSPDRPGVMNTEAFF; CDR3nt: TGTGCCAGCAGTCCAGACAGGCCTGGGGTTATGAACACTGAAGCTTTCTTT
d_gene: TRBD1; v_gene: TRBV11-3; j_gene: TRBJ2-1; abundance: few; CDR3aa: CASSLRGRRNEQFF; CDR3nt: TGTGCCAGCAGCTTAAGGGGGCGCAGGAATGAGCAGTTCTTC
d_gene: TRBD1; v_gene: TRBV28; j_gene: TRBJ2-3; abundance: .; CDR3aa: CASSLSGGPSTDTQYF; CDR3nt: TGTGCCAGCAGTTTATCAGGGGGTCCTAGCACAGATACGCAGTATTTT
d_gene: TRBD2; v_gene: TRBV25-1; j_gene: TRBJ2-2; abundance: .; CDR3aa: CASRRGPRLAGPTTGELFF; CDR3nt: TGTGCCAGCAGGAGGGGGCCGCGACTAGCGGGGCCCACCACCGGGGAGCTGTTTTTT
d_gene: .; v_gene: TRBV5-5; j_gene: TRBJ2-2; abundance: medium-sized; CDR3aa: CASSNGQPTNTGELFF; CDR3nt: TGTGCCAGCAGCAACGGACAGCCTACGAACACCGGGGAGCTGTTTTTT
d_gene: .; v_gene: TRBV14; j_gene: TRBJ2-7; abundance: .; CDR3aa: CASSQDRRGQYF; CDR3nt: TGTGCCAGCAGCCAAGATAGGAGGGGGCAGTACTTC
d_gene: TRBD1; v_gene: TRBV27; j_gene: TRBJ1-5; abundance: medium-sized; CDR3aa: CASSPRTGVISNQPQHF; CDR3nt: TGTGCCAGCAGTCCCCGGACAGGGGTTATAAGCAATCAGCCCCAGCATTTT
d_gene: .; v_gene: TRBV2; j_gene: TRBJ2-7; abundance: medium-sized; CDR3aa: CASTLDAGYEQYF; CDR3nt: TGTGCCAGCACCCTCGATGCGGGGTATGAGCAGTACTTC
d_gene: TRBD2; v_gene: TRBV19; j_gene: TRBJ2-1; abundance: .; CDR3aa: CASSREGVVLSYNEQFF; CDR3nt: TGTGCCAGTAGCCGGGAGGGGGTTGTTTTGTCCTACAATGAGCAGTTCTTC
d_gene: .; v_gene: TRBV29-1; j_gene: TRBJ2-5; abundance: medium-sized; CDR3aa: CSVSPMDSQETQYF; CDR3nt: TGCAGCGTTAGCCCGATGGACAGCCAAGAGACCCAGTACTTC